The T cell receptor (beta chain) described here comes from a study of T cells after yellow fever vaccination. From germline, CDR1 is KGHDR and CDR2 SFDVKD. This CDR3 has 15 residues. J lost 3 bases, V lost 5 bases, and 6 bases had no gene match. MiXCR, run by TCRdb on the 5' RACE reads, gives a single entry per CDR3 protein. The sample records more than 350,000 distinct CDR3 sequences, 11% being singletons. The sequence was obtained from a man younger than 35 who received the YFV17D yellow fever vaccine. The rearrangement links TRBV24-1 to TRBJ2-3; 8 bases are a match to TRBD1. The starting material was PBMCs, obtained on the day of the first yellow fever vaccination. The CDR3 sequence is CATSGTGMSTDTQYF. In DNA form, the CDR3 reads TGTGCCACCAGTGGGACAGGGATGAGTACAGATACGCAGTATTTT.